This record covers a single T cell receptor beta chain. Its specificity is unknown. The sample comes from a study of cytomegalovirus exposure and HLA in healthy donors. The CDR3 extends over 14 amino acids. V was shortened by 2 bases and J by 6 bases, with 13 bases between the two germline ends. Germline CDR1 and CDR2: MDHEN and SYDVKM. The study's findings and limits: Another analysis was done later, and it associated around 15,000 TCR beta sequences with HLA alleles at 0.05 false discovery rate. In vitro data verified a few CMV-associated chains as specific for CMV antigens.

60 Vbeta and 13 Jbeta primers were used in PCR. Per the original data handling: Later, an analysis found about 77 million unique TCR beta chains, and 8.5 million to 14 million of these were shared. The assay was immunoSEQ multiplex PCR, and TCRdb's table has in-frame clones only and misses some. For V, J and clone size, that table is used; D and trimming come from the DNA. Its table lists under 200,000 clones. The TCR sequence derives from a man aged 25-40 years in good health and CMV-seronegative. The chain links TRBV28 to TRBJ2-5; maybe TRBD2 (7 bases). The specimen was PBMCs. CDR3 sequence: CASSLGGAEKTQYF. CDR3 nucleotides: TGTGCCAGCAGTTTAGGGGGGGCGGAAAAGACCCAGTACTTC.